This T cell receptor (beta chain) was sequenced in a study of blood T cell repertoires in COVID-19. Study at large: Whether acute or convalescent, the COVID-19 samples came from the United States, Italy and Spain. Sample material is recorded as cDNA or gDNA derived from T cells, B-cell-depleted T cells, or PBMCs.

Original processing methods: The assay estimated nucleated cells by amplifying reference gene primers. Profiled with immunoSEQ multiplex PCR; TCRdb holds only in-frame clones, not every one. From that table come the V and J calls and clone size; the DNA was used to work out D and trimming. The table includes approximately 300,000 clones, about nine tenths detected once. CDR3 length: 16 residues. The junction had 8 bases not matched to a gene; V was cut back by 4 bases and J by 6 bases. Germline CDR1 reads SGHAT; CDR2 reads FQNNGV. Recruited during active infection, patients (from Seattle) were subsequently followed longitudinally.

This chain connects TRBV11-2 to TRBJ2-1; 11 bases are a match to TRBD2. The TCR comes from a woman under 40 with COVID-19, enrolled during active disease. Material: peripheral blood. CDR3 coding DNA: TGTGCCAGCAGCTCATTCGGACTAGCGGGTCCCAATGAGCAGTTCTTC. Its protein product is CASSSFGLAGPNEQFF.